The 27 T cell receptor beta chains below come from one sample, sequenced in a study of cytomegalovirus exposure and HLA in healthy donors. This table comes from immunoSEQ multiplex PCR, and its TCRdb copy is limited to in-frame clones, with some not included. The table lists 110,000 or so clones, roughly 88% of them singletons. The sample consisted of PBMCs. These receptors all stem from a woman aged 18 to 35 in good health and CMV-seronegative.

The chain combines TRBV7-2 with TRBJ2-3, with a weak D call TRBD1 (5 bases). The V gene's germline CDR1 is SGHTA and CDR2 FQGNSA. This CDR3 contains 14 residues. Trimming took off 5 bases at V and 4 bases at J, with 13 bases between the two ends. In DNA, the CDR3 is TGTGCCAGCAGCCCCTACACAGGCGCAGATACGCAGTATTTT. Translated: CASSPYTGADTQYF. The full variable domain, in which reference TRBV7-2 and TRBJ2-3 provide the parts outside the CDR3, is GAGVSQSPSNKVTEKGKDVELRCDPISGHTALYWYRQSLGQGLEFLIYFQGNSAPDKSGLPSDRFSAERTGGSVSTLTIQRTQQEDSAVYLCASSPYTGADTQYFGPGTRLTVL.

The rearrangement uses TRBV13 and TRBJ2-3; perhaps TRBD1 as D (5 bases). CDR3 size: 12 residues. Trimming took off 4 bases at V and 10 bases at J, with 12 bases between the two ends. Germline values: CDR1 PRHDT, CDR2 FYEKMQ (reference sequence). The CDR3 region has the DNA TGTGCCAGCAGCTCCAGTTTGGGGCCGCAGTATTTT. This gives the protein CASSSSLGPQYF. Using reference TRBV13 and TRBJ2-3 for the parts outside the CDR3, the full variable domain is AAGVIQSPRHLIKEKRETATLKCYPIPRHDTVYWYQQGPGQDPQFLISFYEKMQSDKGSIPDRFSAQQFSDYHSELNMSSLELGDSALYFCASSSSLGPQYFGPGTRLTVL.

V gene TRBV7-3 combines with J gene TRBJ2-2; TRBD1 aligns across 12 bases. Germline assignment: CDR1 SGHTA and CDR2 FQGTGA. CDR3 size: 16 residues. V shed 2 bases, J shed 3 bases, and the junction held 1 base outside the gene matches. The CDR3: CASSLGTGGYTGELFF. Here the CDR3 DNA reads TGTGCCAGCAGCTTAGGGACAGGGGGCTACACCGGGGAGCTGTTTTTT.

The chain uses TRBV7-9 and TRBJ2-7; tentative D call: TRBD1 (5 bases). The germline gives CDR1 SEHNR, CDR2 FQNEAQ (reference sequence). Between the trimmed V and J ends, which lost 3 bases and 3 bases, there was a span of 6 bases. CDR3 size: 12 residues. The CDR3 is CASSLTVYEQYF. In nucleotides, the CDR3 is TGTGCCAGCAGCTTGACAGTCTACGAGCAGTACTTC.

The chain carries TRBV4-1 and TRBJ2-7, with a tentative D call TRBD1 (6 bases). The CDR3 sequence is 17 residues long. Trimming shortened V by 1 base and J by 2 bases, and 18 bases separated the two germline ends. Per germline, CDR1 MGHRA and CDR2 YSYEKL. CDR3 loop: CASSQGDRLTFPYEQYF. Written as DNA, the CDR3 is TGCGCCAGCAGCCAAGGAGACAGGTTAACCTTTCCCTACGAGCAGTACTTC.

This clone was found once. The V and J genes are TRBV21-1 and TRBJ1-5; the table's D call, TRBD1, has no DNA check behind it. TRBV21-1 is a listed pseudogene. The CDR3 runs 13 residues. The CDR3 is CASRGQGGQPQHF. The CDR3 nucleotides read TGTGCCAGCAGGGGACAGGGTGGGCAGCCCCAGCATTTT.

This chain links TRBV19 with TRBJ1-1; D is unclear. This CDR3 has 12 residues. V was trimmed by 5 bases and J by 3 bases, leaving 7 bases between them. Germline V gives CDR1 LNHDA, CDR2 SQIVND (reference sequence). CDR3 coding DNA: TGTGCCAGTAGTTCCCCGGACACTGAAGCTTTCTTT. It yields the protein CASSSPDTEAFF.

The rearrangement uses TRBV10-3 and TRBJ1-1, with D hard to call. V lost 4 bases and J 7 bases, leaving 13 bases between the germline ends. Germline V lookup: CDR1 ENHRY, CDR2 SYGVKD. This CDR3 comprises 13 residues. The chain's CDR3 is CAISGRGGSEAFF. For the CDR3, the DNA is TGTGCCATCAGTGGGCGAGGAGGGAGTGAAGCTTTCTTT.

This chain links TRBV27 with TRBJ1-4, with D uncertain. With 5 bases removed from V and 2 bases from J, the gap between germline ends came to 9 bases. In germline, CDR1 is MNHEY, CDR2 SMNVEV (reference sequence). This CDR3 contains 14 residues. CDR3 sequence reads: CASSTGWTNEKLFF. The CDR3 DNA reads as TGTGCCAGCAGTACGGGTTGGACTAATGAAAAACTGTTTTTT.

The V and J genes are TRBV5-1 and TRBJ2-1, with 12 bases identical to TRBD2. This CDR3 is built from 16 residues. The germline V gene encodes CDR1 SGHRS and CDR2 YFSETQ. The ends lost 4 bases at V and 4 bases at J; junction bases unmatched: 6. The CDR3 loop is CASSPQTSGGYNEQFF. The CDR3 nucleotides read TGCGCCAGCAGCCCCCAGACTAGCGGGGGTTACAATGAGCAGTTCTTC.

This chain joins TRBV6-6 and TRBJ1-2; TRBD1 is a possible D gene (5 bases). This CDR3 contains 13 residues. Looked up from germline, CDR1 is MNHNY and CDR2 is SVGAGI (reference sequence). V lost 5 bases, J lost 3 bases, and 10 bases lay in between. The chain's CDR3 is CASSPGIDYGYTF. The CDR3 DNA sequence: TGTGCCAGCAGTCCAGGGATAGACTATGGCTACACCTTC.

The rearrangement links TRBV11-2 to TRBJ2-5; D may be TRBD2 (6 bases). This CDR3 contains 13 residues. The ends were cut back, 6 bases at V and 9 bases at J, with 17 bases in the middle. Germline CDR1 and CDR2: SGHAT and FQNNGV. The CDR3 DNA follows: TGTGCCAGCAGTTCATCGGGGGTAAGGGCCCAGTACTTC. Translating it yields CASSSSGVRAQYF.

This chain joins TRBV6-5 and TRBJ1-6; D is unresolved. Trimming shortened V by 0 bases and J by 7 bases, and 13 bases separated the two germline ends. The CDR3 runs to 16 residues. Germline V CDR1 and CDR2: MNHEY, SVGAGI. The CDR3 reads CASSYSGEARNSPLHF. Written as DNA, the CDR3 is TGTGCCAGCAGTTACTCCGGGGAGGCGCGGAATTCACCCCTCCACTTT.

The CDR3 is CASSGQGSYTGELFF. In nucleotides, the CDR3 is TGTGCCAGCAGTGGACAGGGATCCTACACCGGGGAGCTGTTTTTT. The rearrangement links TRBV2 to TRBJ2-2; 7 bases are a match to TRBD1. This CDR3 spans 15 amino acids. J gave up 3 bases and V 4 bases, and 5 bases lay outside the gene matches. Germline values: CDR1 SNHLY, CDR2 FYNNEI.

The gene calls are TRBV2 and TRBJ2-7, with D perhaps matching TRBD1 (6 bases). Per the germline V gene, CDR1 is SNHLY and CDR2 is FYNNEI. This CDR3 comprises 13 residues. The V gene lost 1 base and the J gene lost 2 bases, with 6 bases spanning the gap. The CDR3 DNA reads TGTGCCAGCAGTGAAGGGACAGCCTACGAGCAGTACTTC. The encoded protein is CASSEGTAYEQYF.

The rearrangement links TRBV28 to TRBJ1-4; D gene ambiguous. CDR1 MDHEN and CDR2 SYDVKM come from the germline V gene. V was shortened by 7 bases and J by 8 bases, with 8 bases between the two germline ends. The CDR3 length is 11 residues. The CDR3 sequence is CASNVREKLFF. In nucleotides, the CDR3 is TGTGCCAGCAACGTGCGGGAAAAACTGTTTTTT.

V gene TRBV25-1 combines with J gene TRBJ2-1; TRBD2 aligns across 13 bases. CDR1 MGHDK and CDR2 SYGVNS come from the germline V gene. Trimming removed 9 bases from V and 6 bases from J; junction bases left unmatched: 2. The CDR3 is made up of 13 amino acids. The CDR3 loop is CASTSGGANEQFF. The CDR3 DNA reads as TGTGCCAGTACTAGCGGGGGGGCCAATGAGCAGTTCTTC. The variable domain in full, completed from reference TRBV25-1 and TRBJ2-1, reads EADIYQTPRYLVIGTGKKITLECSQTMGHDKMYWYQQDPGMELHLIHYSYGVNSTEKGDLSSESTVSRIRTEHFPLTLESARPSHTSQYLCASTSGGANEQFFGPGTRLTVL.

This clone has only one observation. The same CDR3 is also encoded by other DNA sequences in this sample. V is TRBV9 and J is TRBJ1-2, with D possibly being TRBD1 (6 bases). Looked up from germline, CDR1 is SGDLS and CDR2 is YYNGEE. The CDR3 sequence is 14 residues long. Trimming took 0 bases from V and 2 from J, leaving 8 bases between them. Here the CDR3 reads CASSVGGGNYGYTF. The CDR3, as DNA: TGTGCCAGCAGCGTAGGCGGGGGCAACTATGGCTACACCTTC.

The rearrangement uses TRBV6-6 and TRBJ2-3, with D uncertain. Germline V lookup: CDR1 MNHNY, CDR2 SVGAGI (reference sequence). V was clipped by 0 bases and J by 1 base, with 11 bases between them. This CDR3 region has 16 residues. DNA of the CDR3: TGTGCCAGCAGTTACTCGGTAGCTACGGGCACAGATACGCAGTATTTT. This gives the protein CASSYSVATGTDTQYF.

The chain combines TRBV25-1 with TRBJ1-4, with D perhaps matching TRBD1 (6 bases). V was pared by 0 bases and J by 7 bases, with 21 bases between. CDR1 MGHDK and CDR2 SYGVNS come from the germline V gene. The CDR3 is 18 amino acids. The DNA of the CDR3 is TGTGCCAGCAGTGAATACCCAACAGGGACTAATACCGCTGAAAAACTGTTTTTT. Protein sequence: CASSEYPTGTNTAEKLFF. The full variable domain, in which reference TRBV25-1 and TRBJ1-4 provide the parts outside the CDR3, is EADIYQTPRYLVIGTGKKITLECSQTMGHDKMYWYQQDPGMELHLIHYSYGVNSTEKGDLSSESTVSRIRTEHFPLTLESARPSHTSQYLCASSEYPTGTNTAEKLFFGSGTQLSVL.

This CDR3 is CASSAVPDRYTEAFF. CDR3 sequence (DNA): TGTGCCAGCAGTGCCGTTCCGGACAGATACACTGAAGCTTTCTTT. The chain carries TRBV2 and TRBJ1-1; D might be TRBD1 (6 bases). V lost 4 bases and J 3 bases, leaving 15 bases between the germline ends. The CDR3 loop spans 15 amino acids. CDR1 and CDR2 (germline): SNHLY, FYNNEI.

CDR3 protein: CASREETGAYNQPQHF. The CDR3 nucleotides are TGTGCCAGCAGAGAAGAAACAGGGGCTTACAATCAGCCCCAGCATTTT. The chain employs TRBV28 and TRBJ1-5, with 7 nucleotides matching TRBD1. V shed 6 bases and J 3 bases; nucleotides not matched to a gene: 11. Germline CDR1 is MDHEN and CDR2 is SYDVKM. There are 16 residues in the CDR3.

The chain recombines TRBV5-6 with TRBJ2-3, with a weak D call TRBD2 (6 bases). CDR1 is SGHDT and CDR2 is YYEEEE in the germline V gene. Trimming removed 3 bases at V and 2 bases at J, with 16 bases between. CDR3 length equals 16 residues. In nucleotides, the CDR3 is TGTGCCAGCAGCTGGGGGTCGACGGGGGTCACAGATACGCAGTATTTT. This translates into CASSWGSTGVTDTQYF.

This clone showed up just once. The rearrangement links TRBV5-6 to TRBJ2-5; D might be TRBD1 (5 bases). V was cut by 5 bases and J by 0 bases, with 17 bases left in between. CDR3 length: 16 residues. The germline V gene has CDR1 SGHDT and CDR2 YYEEEE. The CDR3 DNA is TGTGCCAGCAGTCGCCGACAGATAAGTTACCAAGAGACCCAGTACTTC. It encodes CASSRRQISYQETQYF.

This clone was counted only a few times. The chain recombines TRBV2 with TRBJ1-1; 8 positions match TRBD1. CDR3 size: 13 residues. The germline V gene encodes CDR1 SNHLY and CDR2 FYNNEI. V shed 5 bases and J 3 bases; nucleotides not matched to a gene: 2. The CDR3 sequence: CASSLDRDTEAFF. In DNA, the CDR3 is TGTGCCAGCAGTTTGGACAGGGACACTGAAGCTTTCTTT. The variable domain in full, with the rest retrieved from reference TRBV2 and TRBJ1-1, is EPEVTQTPSHQVTQMGQEVILRCVPISNHLYFYWYRQILGQKVEFLVSFYNNEISEKSEIFDDQFSVERPDGSNFTLKIRSTKLEDSAMYFCASSLDRDTEAFFGQGTRLTVV.

The chain links TRBV6-5 to TRBJ1-1; 7 bases are shared with TRBD1. The V segment lost 4 bases and the J segment 8 bases; nucleotides outside the gene matches: 7. CDR1 is MNHEY and CDR2 is SVGAGI in the germline V gene. The CDR3 contains 13 residues. This CDR3 reads CASSLQGRGEAFF. CDR3 nucleotides: TGTGCCAGCAGTTTACAGGGGCGAGGAGAAGCTTTCTTT.

The chain couples TRBV2 to TRBJ2-5; D unclear. Between the trimmed V and J ends, which lost 6 bases and 1 base, there was a span of 12 bases. Per the germline V gene, CDR1 is SNHLY and CDR2 is FYNNEI. CDR3 length equals 14 residues. CDR3 nucleotide sequence: TGTGCCAGCAGCGATACAGTCCTCCAAGAGACCCAGTACTTC. As protein: CASSDTVLQETQYF. The whole variable domain, filled in from reference TRBV2 and TRBJ2-5, reads EPEVTQTPSHQVTQMGQEVILRCVPISNHLYFYWYRQILGQKVEFLVSFYNNEISEKSEIFDDQFSVERPDGSNFTLKIRSTKLEDSAMYFCASSDTVLQETQYFGPGTRLLVL.